Listed here are 6 T cell receptor beta chains from one sample, sequenced in a study of shared clonotypes between healthy human individuals. Assay: immunoSEQ multiplex PCR; the TCRdb copy retains only in-frame clones and omits some. The table shows roughly 2 million clones, with nearly 97% occurring only once. The source material was naive CD4+ T cells sorted from blood. As to subset: CD45RA+ positively selected. These receptors were taken from a man younger than 30 in good health.

A note on this clone: This specimen includes other DNA sequences encoding the same CDR3. The chain combines TRBV5-1 with TRBJ1-2; no reliable D call. The V gene's germline CDR1 is SGHRS and CDR2 YFSETQ. Trimming removed 3 bases from V and 2 bases from J, with 2 bases in between. The CDR3 is 11 residues long. The CDR3 region is CASSSNYGYTF. For the CDR3, the DNA is TGCGCCAGCAGCTCAAACTATGGCTACACCTTC. Together with reference TRBV5-1 and TRBJ1-2, the CDR3 gives the full variable domain: KAGVTQTPRYLIKTRGQQVTLSCSPISGHRSVSWYQQTPGQGLQFLFEYFSETQRNKGNFPGRFSGRQFSNSRSEMNVSTLELGDSALYLCASSSNYGYTFGSGTRLTVV.

This chain connects TRBV5-1 to TRBJ1-2, with D maybe TRBD1 (5 bases). The V and J ends lost 4 bases and 0 bases respectively, with 7 bases between them. Germline V CDR1 and CDR2: SGHRS, YFSETQ. The CDR3 totals 13 residues. The CDR3 coding sequence is TGCGCCAGCAGCGGACAAGCTAACTATGGCTACACCTTC. Amino acid sequence: CASSGQANYGYTF.

The chain links TRBV7-2 to TRBJ2-7; 7 nucleotides match TRBD1. V shed 5 bases, J shed 6 bases, and the junction held 7 bases outside the gene matches. There are 13 residues in the CDR3. Germline CDR1 SGHTA, CDR2 FQGNSA. The CDR3 spells CASSPTTGSEQYF. CDR3 DNA: TGTGCCAGCAGCCCCACGACAGGGAGCGAGCAGTACTTC.

This rearrangement joins TRBV29-1 to TRBJ2-4; TRBD2 is a possible D gene (6 bases). V gave up 4 bases and J gave up 9 bases, with 10 bases separating them. This CDR3 comprises 11 residues. CDR1 SQVTM and CDR2 ANQGSEA come from the germline V gene. The chain's CDR3 is CSVGRGGIQYF. DNA of the CDR3: TGCAGCGTTGGTCGGGGAGGCATTCAGTACTTC.

The rearrangement links TRBV7-2 to TRBJ2-3; TRBD2 might be the D (6 bases). This CDR3 is 14 amino acids long. V was clipped by 3 bases and J by 6 bases, with 13 bases between them. CDR1 and CDR2 from the germline V gene are SGHTA and FQGNSA. CDR3 DNA sequence: TGTGCCAGCAGCTTTACCTCCGGAGGGGATACGCAGTATTTT. This encodes CASSFTSGGDTQYF.

The V call is TRBV6-1, the J call TRBJ2-2; no firm D call. Germline V gene data show CDR1 as MNHNS and CDR2 as SASEGT. V was pared by 5 bases and J by 0 bases, with 4 bases between. The CDR3 has 13 residues. The DNA of the CDR3 is TGTGCCAGCAGTCTAGCGAACACCGGGGAGCTGTTTTTT. Protein sequence: CASSLANTGELFF.